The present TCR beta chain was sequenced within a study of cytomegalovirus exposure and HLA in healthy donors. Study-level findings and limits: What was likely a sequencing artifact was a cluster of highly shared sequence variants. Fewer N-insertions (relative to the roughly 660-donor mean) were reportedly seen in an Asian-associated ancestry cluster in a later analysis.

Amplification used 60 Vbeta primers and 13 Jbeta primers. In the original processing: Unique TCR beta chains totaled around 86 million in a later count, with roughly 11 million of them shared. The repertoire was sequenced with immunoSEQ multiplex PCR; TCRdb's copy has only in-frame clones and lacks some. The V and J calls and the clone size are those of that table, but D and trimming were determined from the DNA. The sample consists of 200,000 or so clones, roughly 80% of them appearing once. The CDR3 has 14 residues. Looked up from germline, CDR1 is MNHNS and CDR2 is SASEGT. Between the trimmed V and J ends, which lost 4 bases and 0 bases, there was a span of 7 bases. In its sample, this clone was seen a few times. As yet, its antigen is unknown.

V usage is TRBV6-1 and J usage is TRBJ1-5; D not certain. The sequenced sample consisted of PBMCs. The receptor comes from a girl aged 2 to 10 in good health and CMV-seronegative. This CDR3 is CASSGQDSNQPQHF. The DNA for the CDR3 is TGTGCCAGCAGTGGGCAGGATAGCAATCAGCCCCAGCATTTT.